A single sample gave rise to the 8 T cell receptor beta chains below, sequenced in a study of T cells in narcolepsy. The table came from immunoSEQ multiplex PCR; TCRdb's copy has only in-frame clones and leaves some out. The sample holds over 25,000 clones, 85% to 90% seen once. The sequenced sample was CD45RA- memory CD4+ T cells from PBMCs. Receptors were obtained from a human donor with narcolepsy.

The rearrangement links TRBV6-5 to TRBJ1-5, with 7 positions matching TRBD1. CDR1 and CDR2 (germline): MNHEY, SVGAGI. This CDR3 is 15 amino acids long. The trim removed 7 bases at V and 3 bases at J, leaving 9 bases unmatched. The CDR3 region is CASKEQGKDNQPQHF. CDR3 sequence (DNA): TGTGCCAGCAAAGAACAGGGGAAGGACAATCAGCCCCAGCATTTT.

This clone came up once. The rearrangement uses TRBV2 and TRBJ2-7; unclear D gene. The CDR3 extends over 14 amino acids. CDR1 is SNHLY and CDR2 is FYNNEI in the germline V gene. Trimming removed 1 base at V and 6 bases at J, with 13 bases between. CDR3 in DNA: TGTGCCAGCAGTGAAGACACGATCTCCCGCGAGCAGTACTTC. The encoded protein is CASSEDTISREQYF.

The rearrangement uses TRBV18 and TRBJ1-3, with a possible D match to TRBD1 (5 bases). V was clipped by 0 bases and J by 4 bases, with 7 bases between them. This CDR3 has 14 amino acids. Germline-derived CDR1 and CDR2 are KGHSH and LQKENI. The CDR3 DNA sequence: TGTGCCAGCTCACCACCGGGGACGGGAAACACCATATATTTT. This translates into CASSPPGTGNTIYF.

V and J are TRBV4-1 and TRBJ2-1; D not resolved. The germline CDR1 and CDR2 sequences are MGHRA and YSYEKL. The V gene lost 6 bases and the J gene lost 9 bases, with 18 bases spanning the gap. The CDR3 loop spans 14 amino acids. The CDR3 DNA follows: TGCGCCAGCAGTTCTACCGGAAGCGCCGGTGAGCAGTTCTTC. Its translation is CASSSTGSAGEQFF.

The V gene is TRBV21-1, the J gene TRBJ1-4; the D call in the table, TRBD1, was not verified against the DNA. TRBV21-1 is listed as a pseudogene. The CDR3 runs 16 residues. The CDR3 loop reads CASSTEEPPGFEKLFF. The CDR3, as DNA: TGTGCCAGCAGCACCGAGGAACCGCCAGGGTTTGAAAAACTGTTTTTT.

The chain employs TRBV25-1 and TRBJ2-6, with D tentatively TRBD1 (6 bases). The CDR3 runs 17 residues. The germline gives CDR1 MGHDK, CDR2 SYGVNS. The germline V and J ends were trimmed by 2 bases and 0 bases, with 11 bases remaining between them. The CDR3 DNA reads TGTGCCAGCAGTGAACGCCAAGGGGGCTCTGGGGCCAACGTCCTGACTTTC. Its protein is CASSERQGGSGANVLTF.

The chain combines TRBV5-1 with TRBJ2-7, with 9 positions matching TRBD2. V lost 1 base and J lost 4; bases outside the gene matches: 9. Looked up from germline, CDR1 is SGHRS and CDR2 is YFSETQ. This CDR3 is 16 amino acids long. For the CDR3, the DNA is TGCGCCAGCAGCTTGAATATACTAGCGGGTGGGTACGAGCAGTACTTC. This encodes CASSLNILAGGYEQYF.

The V and J genes are TRBV11-2 and TRBJ2-1, with D possibly being TRBD2 (6 bases). The V gene's germline CDR1 is SGHAT and CDR2 FQNNGV. V was pared by 1 base and J by 7 bases, with 17 bases between. The CDR3 consists of 16 residues. The CDR3 reads CASSLGGLPAGNEQFF. The CDR3 bases are TGTGCCAGCAGCTTAGGGGGACTCCCGGCAGGTAATGAGCAGTTCTTC.